This is a list of T cell receptor beta chains from one sample in a study of T cell responses to AZD1222 COVID-19 vaccine. Generated by immunoSEQ multiplex PCR, the TCRdb table keeps only in-frame clones and is missing some. The table includes approximately 100,000 clones, roughly 90% detected once. Sequencing used peripheral blood, obtained on day 0 of AZD1222 vaccination. These TCRs come from an adult in good health. Both conserved end residues are part of each CDR3. A D gene is named only where the DNA matches it firmly. Clone size is shown for a subset of rows, as once, few, many or a class of expanded clone.

TRBV7-3	NA	TRBJ1-1	NA	TGTGCCAGCAGCATGGGACAGAACACTGAAGCTTTCTTT	CASSMGQNTEAFF
TRBV19	NA	TRBJ2-1	NA	TGTGCCAGTAGTATGGGTCTAGCCCCCTACAATGAGCAGTTCTTC	CASSMGLAPYNEQFF
TRBV19	NA	TRBJ1-4	NA	TGTGCCAGTACCAGGAGGGCCACTGAAAAACTGTTTTTT	CASTRRATEKLFF
TRBV12-3/TRBV12-4	NA	TRBJ2-3	NA	TGTGCCAGCAGCTTTAGCACAGATACGCAGTATTTT	CASSFSTDTQYF
TRBV2	NA	TRBJ2-5	NA	TGTGCCAGGGGACTGCAAGAGACCCAGTACTTC	CARGLQETQYF
TRBV5-1	once	TRBJ1-4	NA	TGCGCCAGCAGCCCGATGACAGTCTCAACTAATGAAAAACTGTTTTTT	CASSPMTVSTNEKLFF
TRBV7-2	few	TRBJ2-1	TRBD1	TGTGCCAGCAGCTTAGATAGACAGGGAGTAGGCAATGAGCAGTTCTTC	CASSLDRQGVGNEQFF
TRBV7-7	NA	TRBJ1-3	NA	TGTGCTAGCAGCTTAATCGCAGGGCTCCTGATCGGAAACACCATATATTTT	CASSLIAGLLIGNTIYF
TRBV25-1	NA	TRBJ2-7	TRBD2	TGTGCCAGCAGCAAAGGGACTAGCGGGAGTTACGAGCAGTACTTC	CASSKGTSGSYEQYF
TRBV7-8	once	TRBJ1-2	NA	TGTGCCAGCAGCTTAGAAGTTGGCTACACCTTC	CASSLEVGYTF
TRBV5-1	NA	TRBJ1-1	NA	TGCGCCAGCAGCACGGACACTATGAACACTGAAGCTTTCTTT	CASSTDTMNTEAFF
TRBV7-2	once	TRBJ1-4	NA	TGTGCCAGCAGCTTAGTCCCTTCAAGAGATGAAAAACTGTTTTTT	CASSLVPSRDEKLFF
TRBV3-1/TRBV3-2	NA	TRBJ1-2	NA	TGTGCCAGCAGCCCAGTAAATAACTATGGCTACACCTTC	CASSPVNNYGYTF
TRBV12-3/TRBV12-4	NA	TRBJ1-2	NA	TGTGCCAGCAGCCCGGGTCTTGAGACGGGCTACACCTTC	CASSPGLETGYTF
TRBV6-5	NA	TRBJ1-2	NA	TGTGCCAGCAGTCGAAGCCAGACCTATGGCTACACCTTC	CASSRSQTYGYTF
TRBV18	once	TRBJ2-1	NA	TGTGCCAGCTCACCACGTGAGGGGGTGGCCTACAATGAGCAGTTCTTC	CASSPREGVAYNEQFF
TRBV19	few	TRBJ2-7	NA	TGTGCCAGTAGTATAGCGGCGGTCCTCCCCTCCTACGAGCAGTACTTC	CASSIAAVLPSYEQYF
TRBV9	NA	TRBJ2-7	NA	TGTGCCAGCAGCTCCCGGCAGGGGCCGGGCGAGCAGTACTTC	CASSSRQGPGEQYF
TRBV11-2	NA	TRBJ2-1	TRBD2	TGTGCCAGCAGCCGACTAGCGGTCAATGAGCAGTTCTTC	CASSRLAVNEQFF
TRBV5-1	NA	TRBJ2-7	NA	TGCGCCAGCAGCTCAGAGCCGGGACAACCCTACGAGCAGTACTTC	CASSSEPGQPYEQYF
TRBV6-5	NA	TRBJ2-7	NA	TGTGCCAGCAGTTATCTGGCGGGGCCCTCCTACGAGCAGTACTTC	CASSYLAGPSYEQYF
TRBV9	NA	TRBJ2-5	TRBD2	TGTGCCAGCAGCCTCTTTGGACTAGCGGGAGATCCGCAAGAGACCCAGTACTTC	CASSLFGLAGDPQETQYF
TRBV10-1	NA	TRBJ2-2	TRBD2	TGCGCCAGCAGTGAGCCGGGACTAAAGAACACCGGGGAGCTGTTTTTT	CASSEPGLKNTGELFF
TRBV28	NA	TRBJ2-1	TRBD2	TGTGCCAGCAGCCATTCGACTAGCGGGAAGGATGAGCAGTTCTTC	CASSHSTSGKDEQFF
TRBV2	once	TRBJ1-2	NA	TGTGCCAGCAGTGAAGTAGGGGGATATGGCTACACCTTC	CASSEVGGYGYTF
TRBV7-2	NA	TRBJ2-6	NA	TGTGCCAGCAGCTTAAAGAGAGGCTCTGGGGCCAACGTCCTGACTTTC	CASSLKRGSGANVLTF
TRBV9	NA	TRBJ1-1	NA	TGTGCCAGCAGCGTAGCTCAGGGGAGGACTGAAGCTTTCTTT	CASSVAQGRTEAFF
TRBV15	NA	TRBJ1-2	NA	TGTGCCACCAGCAGGGGAGGTAACTATGGCTACACCTTC	CATSRGGNYGYTF
TRBV19	NA	TRBJ2-2	NA	TGTGCCAGTTGCAGGGGGCCGATCGCGGGAGGGCCAGTGGAGCTGTTTTTT	CASCRGPIAGGPVELFF
TRBV20-1	NA	TRBJ2-5	NA	TGCAGTGCTAGTTGGGCGGAGACCCAGTACTTC	CSASWAETQYF
TRBV6-2/TRBV6-3	NA	TRBJ1-2	NA	TGTGCCAGCAGTTACAGGAGACGGAACTATGGCTACACCTTC	CASSYRRRNYGYTF
TRBV19	NA	TRBJ1-1	NA	TGTGCCAGTAGTGTACAGGGTACGGGGGAAGCTTTCTTT	CASSVQGTGEAFF
TRBV6-5	NA	TRBJ2-7	TRBD1	TGTGCCAGCAGTTACTCGGGACAGCTATCCTACGAGCAGTACTTC	CASSYSGQLSYEQYF
TRBV18	NA	TRBJ1-1	NA	TGTGCCAGCTCACCAGTGGTCGTCACTGAAGCTTTCTTT	CASSPVVVTEAFF
TRBV27	NA	TRBJ2-1	NA	TGTGCCAGCAGTTTCCTTTCCTACAATGAGCAGTTCTTC	CASSFLSYNEQFF
TRBV28	NA	TRBJ2-7	NA	TGTGCCAGCACCACGACGGGGACACTCGGCGAGCAGTACTTC	CASTTTGTLGEQYF
TRBV6-5	NA	TRBJ2-7	NA	TGTGCCAGCAGACTACAGGGTAATGGAGAGCAGTACTTC	CASRLQGNGEQYF
TRBV7-2	NA	TRBJ1-5	NA	TGTGCCAGCAGCTCTCAGGGTGGTCAGCCCCAGCATTTT	CASSSQGGQPQHF
TRBV6-5	NA	TRBJ1-1	NA	TGTGCCAGCAGTTCCCCACAGGCGAACACTGAAGCTTTCTTT	CASSSPQANTEAFF
TRBV12-3/TRBV12-4	NA	TRBJ2-1	NA	TGTGCCAGCAGCATATACAATGAGCAGTTCTTC	CASSIYNEQFF
TRBV7-2	NA	TRBJ2-7	NA	TGTGCCAGCAGCCGTGCCTACGAGCAGTACTTC	CASSRAYEQYF
TRBV7-3	NA	TRBJ2-2	NA	TGTGCCAGCAGCTTAGCGGTCCATTTGGGGGAGCTGTTTTTT	CASSLAVHLGELFF
TRBV6-5	NA	TRBJ2-5	TRBD2	TGTGCCAGCACCCCCGGGGGGAAAGAGACCCAGTACTTC	CASTPGGKETQYF
TRBV6-5	NA	TRBJ1-2	TRBD1	TGTGCCAGCAGTTACGTCAGGACAGGGGGGAGCTATGGCTACACCTTC	CASSYVRTGGSYGYTF
TRBV6-5	NA	TRBJ2-7	NA	TGTGCCAGCAGCCGGTGGGGCTACGAGCAGTACTTC	CASSRWGYEQYF
TRBV19	few	TRBJ1-1	NA	TGTGCCAGTAGTATTTACCCAGGTTACACTGAAGCTTTCTTT	CASSIYPGYTEAFF
TRBV7-3	NA	TRBJ2-1	NA	TGTGCCAGCAGCTTGGGAGCGGGTCTCTGGAATGAGCAGTTCTTC	CASSLGAGLWNEQFF
TRBV7-2	NA	TRBJ1-2	TRBD1	TGTGCCAGCAGCCTGGGACAGGGCTATGGCTACACCTTC	CASSLGQGYGYTF
TRBV6-5	NA	TRBJ1-5	NA	TGTGCCAGCCGGGGGACACGGGGTCAGCCCCAGCATTTT	CASRGTRGQPQHF
TRBV4-1	NA	TRBJ1-4	NA	TGCGCCAGCAGCCAAGATGGACGGGGTAGGGAAAAACTGTTTTTT	CASSQDGRGREKLFF
TRBV5-1	NA	TRBJ2-1	TRBD2	TGCGCCAGCAGCTTGGGGGCGGGAGTGTTCAATGAGCAGTTCTTC	CASSLGAGVFNEQFF
TRBV19	NA	TRBJ1-6	NA	TGTGCCAGTAGTACCGGTAATTCACCCCTCCACTTT	CASSTGNSPLHF
TRBV7-3	NA	TRBJ2-1	TRBD2	TGTGCCAGCAGCTTAATGGCTAGCGGGAGAAATGAGCAGTTCTTC	CASSLMASGRNEQFF
TRBV6-1	NA	TRBJ1-1	TRBD1	TGTGCCAGCAGTGATCGGGAGGGGGCGGGCACTGAAGCTTTCTTT	CASSDREGAGTEAFF
TRBV5-4	NA	TRBJ2-7	TRBD1	TGTGCCAGCAGCTTGGGTCAGGGGGCGTCCTACGAGCAGTACTTC	CASSLGQGASYEQYF
TRBV5-1	NA	TRBJ1-1	NA	TGCGCCAGCAGCCACGTGTCGGGGGGCACTGAAGCTTTCTTT	CASSHVSGGTEAFF
TRBV3-1/TRBV3-2	NA	TRBJ2-7	NA	TGTGCCAGCAGCCGACCGGGGGCCAGACTAGCCGACGAGCAGTACTTC	CASSRPGARLADEQYF